This T cell receptor (beta chain) was identified in a study of cytomegalovirus exposure and HLA in healthy donors. Study conclusions and caveats: Investigators reported approximately 150 TCR beta chains as tied to cytomegalovirus.

Trimming stripped 3 bases from V and 4 bases from J, with 12 bases between. The length of the CDR3 is 14 residues. Germline-derived CDR1 and CDR2 are MGHDK and SYGVNS. This clone was recorded only once. Its antigen is not known. Using immunoSEQ multiplex PCR, the repertoire was profiled, and TCRdb retains in-frame clones only, with some absent. The sample has more than 95,000 clones, about 91% seen once. The clonotype was recovered from a man aged 18 to 30 in good health and CMV-seronegative. This rearrangement joins TRBV25-1 to TRBJ1-1; perhaps TRBD1 as D (5 bases). The sequenced material came from PBMCs. CDR3 DNA: TGTGCCAGCAGTGAGCCCCTGGGGGGCACTGAAGCTTTCTTT. Amino acids: CASSEPLGGTEAFF.